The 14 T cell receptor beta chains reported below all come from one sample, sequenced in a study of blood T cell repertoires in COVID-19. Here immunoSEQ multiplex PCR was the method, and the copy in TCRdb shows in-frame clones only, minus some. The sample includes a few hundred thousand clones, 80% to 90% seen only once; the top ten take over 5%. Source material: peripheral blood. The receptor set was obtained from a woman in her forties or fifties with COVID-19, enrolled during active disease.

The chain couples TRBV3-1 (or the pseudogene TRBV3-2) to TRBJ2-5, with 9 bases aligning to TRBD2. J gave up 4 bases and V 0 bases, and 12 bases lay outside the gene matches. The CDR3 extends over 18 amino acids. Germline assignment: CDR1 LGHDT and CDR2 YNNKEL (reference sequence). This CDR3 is CASSQDPAGGSRGETQYF. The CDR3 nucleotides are TGTGCCAGCAGCCAAGACCCAGCGGGAGGCTCGAGGGGAGAGACCCAGTACTTC.

The CDR3 is CASSLGLHEQYF. The CDR3 nucleotides read TGTGCCAGCAGCTTAGGTCTCCACGAGCAGTACTTC. This chain links TRBV7-8 with TRBJ2-7; no definite D call. CDR1 and CDR2 (germline): SGHVS, FQNEAQ. The CDR3 length is 12 residues. The V and J ends lost 1 base and 5 bases respectively, with 6 bases between them.

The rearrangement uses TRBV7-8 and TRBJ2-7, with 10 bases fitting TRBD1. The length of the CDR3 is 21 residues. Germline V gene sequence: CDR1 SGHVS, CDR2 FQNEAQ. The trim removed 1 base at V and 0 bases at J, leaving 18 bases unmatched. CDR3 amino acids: CASSLGELGEGTGANSYEQYF. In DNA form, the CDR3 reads TGTGCCAGCAGCTTAGGAGAATTAGGAGAAGGGACAGGGGCCAACTCCTACGAGCAGTACTTC. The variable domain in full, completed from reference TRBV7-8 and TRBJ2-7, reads GAGVSQSPRYKVAKRGQDVALRCDPISGHVSLFWYQQALGQGPEFLTYFQNEAQLDKSGLPSDRFFAERPEGSVSTLKIQRTQQEDSAVYLCASSLGELGEGTGANSYEQYFGPGTRLTVT.

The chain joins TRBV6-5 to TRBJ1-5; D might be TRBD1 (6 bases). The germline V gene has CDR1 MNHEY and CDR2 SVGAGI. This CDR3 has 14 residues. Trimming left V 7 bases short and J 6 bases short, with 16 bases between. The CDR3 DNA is TGTGCCAGCAAAGGGGCCCCCAGGGGTCAGCCCCAGCATTTT. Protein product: CASKGAPRGQPQHF.

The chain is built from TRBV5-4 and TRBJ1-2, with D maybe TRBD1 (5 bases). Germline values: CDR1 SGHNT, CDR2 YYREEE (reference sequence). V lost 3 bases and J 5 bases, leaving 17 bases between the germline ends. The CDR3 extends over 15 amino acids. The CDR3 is CASSWGPFPEYGYTF. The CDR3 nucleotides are TGTGCCAGCAGCTGGGGCCCATTTCCCGAATATGGCTACACCTTC.

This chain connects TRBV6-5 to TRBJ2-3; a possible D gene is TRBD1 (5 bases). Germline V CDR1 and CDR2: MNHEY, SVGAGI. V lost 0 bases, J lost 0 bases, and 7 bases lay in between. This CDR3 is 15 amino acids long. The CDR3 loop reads CASSYSGPSTDTQYF. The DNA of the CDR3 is TGTGCCAGCAGTTACTCGGGGCCGAGCACAGATACGCAGTATTTT.

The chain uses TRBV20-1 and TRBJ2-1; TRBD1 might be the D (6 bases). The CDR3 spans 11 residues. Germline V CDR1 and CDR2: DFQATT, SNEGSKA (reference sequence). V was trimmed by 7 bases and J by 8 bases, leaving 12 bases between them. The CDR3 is CSVPDRYEQFF. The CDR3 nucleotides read TGCAGTGTCCCGGACAGATATGAGCAGTTCTTC.

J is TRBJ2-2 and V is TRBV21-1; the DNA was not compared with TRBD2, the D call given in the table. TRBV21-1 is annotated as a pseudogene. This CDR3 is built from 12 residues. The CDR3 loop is CASSTRSGELFF. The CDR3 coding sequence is TGTGCCAGCAGCACTAGGTCCGGGGAGCTGTTTTTT.

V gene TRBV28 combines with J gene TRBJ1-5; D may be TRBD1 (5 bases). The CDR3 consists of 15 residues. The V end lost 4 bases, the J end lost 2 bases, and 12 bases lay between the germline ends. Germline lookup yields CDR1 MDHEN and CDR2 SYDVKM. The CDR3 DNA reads TGTGCCAGCAGTTCTCAGGGTAGTGGCAATCAGCCCCAGCATTTT. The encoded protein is CASSSQGSGNQPQHF.

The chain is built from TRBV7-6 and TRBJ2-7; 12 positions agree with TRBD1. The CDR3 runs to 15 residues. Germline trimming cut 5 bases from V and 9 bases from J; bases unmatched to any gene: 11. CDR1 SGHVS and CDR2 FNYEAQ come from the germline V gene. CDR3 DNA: TGTGCCAGCAGCCCCCCGGGACAGGGGGCCTTGTGGCAGTACTTC. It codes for CASSPPGQGALWQYF.

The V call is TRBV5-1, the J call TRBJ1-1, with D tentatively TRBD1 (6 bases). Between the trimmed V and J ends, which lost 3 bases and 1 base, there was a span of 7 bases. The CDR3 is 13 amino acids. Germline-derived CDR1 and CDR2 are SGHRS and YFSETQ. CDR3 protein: CASSWGQNTEAFF. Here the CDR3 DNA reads TGCGCCAGCAGCTGGGGACAGAACACTGAAGCTTTCTTT.

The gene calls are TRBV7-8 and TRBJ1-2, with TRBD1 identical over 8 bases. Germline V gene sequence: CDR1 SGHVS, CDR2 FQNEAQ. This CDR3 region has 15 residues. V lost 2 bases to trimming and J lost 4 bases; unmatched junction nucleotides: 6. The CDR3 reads CASSLQDRGSYGYTF. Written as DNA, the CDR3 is TGTGCCAGCAGCTTACAAGACAGGGGAAGCTATGGCTACACCTTC.

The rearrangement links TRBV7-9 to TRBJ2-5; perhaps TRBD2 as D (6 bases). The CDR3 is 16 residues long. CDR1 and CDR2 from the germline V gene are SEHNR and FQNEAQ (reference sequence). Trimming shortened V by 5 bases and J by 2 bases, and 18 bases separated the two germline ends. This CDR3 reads CASSIPGTPGQETQYF. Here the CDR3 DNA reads TGTGCCAGCAGCATACCCGGGACTCCCGGACAAGAGACCCAGTACTTC.

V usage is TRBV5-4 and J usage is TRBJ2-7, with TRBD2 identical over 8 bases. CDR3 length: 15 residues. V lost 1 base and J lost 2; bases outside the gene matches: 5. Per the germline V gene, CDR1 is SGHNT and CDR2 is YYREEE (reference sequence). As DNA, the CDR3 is TGTGCCAGCAGCTTGTTAGCGGGAATAACCTACGAGCAGTACTTC. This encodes CASSLLAGITYEQYF.